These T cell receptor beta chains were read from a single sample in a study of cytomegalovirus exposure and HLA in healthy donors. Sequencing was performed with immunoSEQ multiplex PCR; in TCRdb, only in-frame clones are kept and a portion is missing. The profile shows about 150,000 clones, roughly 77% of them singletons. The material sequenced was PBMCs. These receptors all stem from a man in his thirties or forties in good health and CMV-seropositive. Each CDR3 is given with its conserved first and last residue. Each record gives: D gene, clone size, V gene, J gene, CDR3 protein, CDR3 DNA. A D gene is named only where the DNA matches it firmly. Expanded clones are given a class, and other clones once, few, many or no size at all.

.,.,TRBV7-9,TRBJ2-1,CASSLEQGNEQFF,TGTGCCAGCAGCTTAGAGCAGGGCAATGAGCAGTTCTTC
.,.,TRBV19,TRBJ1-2,CASRQIGGITGYTF,TGTGCCAGTAGACAAATCGGGGGAATCACTGGCTACACCTTC
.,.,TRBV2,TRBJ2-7,CASNIPGDEQYF,TGTGCCAGCAACATCCCAGGGGACGAGCAGTACTTC
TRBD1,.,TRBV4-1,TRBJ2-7,CASSRPGTGKNRDSSYEQYF,TGCGCCAGCAGCCGACCAGGGACAGGCAAGAACCGGGACTCCTCCTACGAGCAGTACTTC
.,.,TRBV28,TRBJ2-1,CASSPPGAEQFF,TGTGCCAGCAGTCCCCCGGGAGCCGAGCAGTTCTTC
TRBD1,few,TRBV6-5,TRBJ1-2,CASSSGQLSYGYTF,TGTGCCAGCAGTTCGGGACAGCTTTCCTATGGCTACACCTTC
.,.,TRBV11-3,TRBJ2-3,CASSPGGVRFGTDTQYF,TGTGCCAGCAGCCCAGGAGGGGTTAGGTTTGGCACAGATACGCAGTATTTT
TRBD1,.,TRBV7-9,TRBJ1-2,CASSLAGTGDMRGYTF,TGTGCCAGCAGCTTAGCGGGGACAGGGGACATGAGGGGCTACACCTTC
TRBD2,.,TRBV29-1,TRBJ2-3,CSVWRGAGTQYF,TGCAGCGTTTGGCGGGGGGCTGGTACGCAGTATTTT
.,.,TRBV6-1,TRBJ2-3,CASSEGHSGYTDTQYF,TGTGCCAGCAGTGAAGGGCATAGCGGCTACACAGATACGCAGTATTTT
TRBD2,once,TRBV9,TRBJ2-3,CASSVRAGDGTDTQYF,TGTGCCAGCAGCGTAAGGGCGGGAGATGGCACAGATACGCAGTATTTT
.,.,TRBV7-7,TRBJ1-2,CASSLRAGNGGYTF,TGTGCCAGCAGCCTTCGGGCAGGGAACGGCGGCTACACCTTC
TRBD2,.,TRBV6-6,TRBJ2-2,CASSYPGTSTGELFF,TGTGCCAGCAGTTATCCCGGGACTAGCACCGGGGAGCTGTTTTTT
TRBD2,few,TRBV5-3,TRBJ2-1,CANTLAGDNEQFF,TGTGCAAATACGCTAGCGGGAGACAATGAGCAGTTCTTC
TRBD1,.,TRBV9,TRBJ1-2,CASSVEDRVGGYTF,TGTGCCAGCAGCGTAGAGGACAGGGTCGGGGGCTACACCTTC
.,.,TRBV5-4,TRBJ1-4,CASSLKLGAVGATNEKLFF,TGTGCCAGCAGCTTAAAGCTGGGGGCTGTGGGAGCAACTAATGAAAAACTGTTTTTT
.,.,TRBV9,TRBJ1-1,CASSVDLSTEAFF,TGTGCCAGCAGCGTAGACCTTAGTACTGAAGCTTTCTTT
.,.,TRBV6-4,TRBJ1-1,CASSVSSNTEAFF,TGTGCCAGCAGTGTCTCCTCGAACACTGAAGCTTTCTTT
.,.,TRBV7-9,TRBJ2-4,CASSSLAVTNIQYF,TGTGCCAGCAGTTCATTAGCGGTAACTAACATTCAGTACTTC
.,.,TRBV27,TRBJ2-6,CASSLTGANVLTF,TGTGCCAGCAGCCTTACTGGGGCCAACGTCCTGACTTTC
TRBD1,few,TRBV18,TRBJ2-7,CASSPRGTGGSSEQYF,TGTGCCAGCTCACCACGCGGGACAGGGGGCTCCTCCGAGCAGTACTTC
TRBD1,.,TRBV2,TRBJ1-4,CASIRDRVEKLFF,TGTGCCAGCATTCGGGACAGGGTCGAAAAACTGTTTTTT
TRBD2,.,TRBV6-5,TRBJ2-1,CASSYSGLAGNEQFF,TGTGCCAGCAGTTACTCGGGCTTAGCGGGTAATGAGCAGTTCTTC
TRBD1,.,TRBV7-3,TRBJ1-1,CASSPTGGGNTEAFF,TGTGCCAGCAGCCCTACAGGGGGCGGCAACACTGAAGCTTTCTTT
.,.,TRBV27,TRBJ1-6,CASSLKAGVSNSPLHF,TGTGCCAGCAGTTTAAAGGCAGGGGTTAGTAATTCACCCCTCCACTTT